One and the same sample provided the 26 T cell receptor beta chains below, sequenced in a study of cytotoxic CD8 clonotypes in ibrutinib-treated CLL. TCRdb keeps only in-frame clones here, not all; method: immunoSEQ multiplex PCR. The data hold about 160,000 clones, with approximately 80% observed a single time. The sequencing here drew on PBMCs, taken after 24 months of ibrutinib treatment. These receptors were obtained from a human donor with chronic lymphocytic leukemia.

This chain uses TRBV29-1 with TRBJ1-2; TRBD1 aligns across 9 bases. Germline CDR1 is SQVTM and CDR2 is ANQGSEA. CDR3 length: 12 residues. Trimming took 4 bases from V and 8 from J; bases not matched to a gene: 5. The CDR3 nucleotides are TGCAGCGTTGGGGACAGGGCATCGGGCTACACCTTC. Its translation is CSVGDRASGYTF.

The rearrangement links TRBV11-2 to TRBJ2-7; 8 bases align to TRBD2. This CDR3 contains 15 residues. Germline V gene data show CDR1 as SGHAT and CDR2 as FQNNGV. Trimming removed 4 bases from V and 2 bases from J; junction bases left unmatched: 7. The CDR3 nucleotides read TGTGCCAGCAGCTCGCTTACTAGCGGCGCCTACGAGCAGTACTTC. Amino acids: CASSSLTSGAYEQYF.

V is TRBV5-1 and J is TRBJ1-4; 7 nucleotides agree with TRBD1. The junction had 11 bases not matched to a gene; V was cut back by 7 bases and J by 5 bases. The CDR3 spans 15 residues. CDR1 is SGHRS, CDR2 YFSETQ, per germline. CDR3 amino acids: CASAPTGTANEKLFF. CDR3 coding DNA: TGCGCCAGCGCGCCAACAGGGACAGCCAATGAAAAACTGTTTTTT.

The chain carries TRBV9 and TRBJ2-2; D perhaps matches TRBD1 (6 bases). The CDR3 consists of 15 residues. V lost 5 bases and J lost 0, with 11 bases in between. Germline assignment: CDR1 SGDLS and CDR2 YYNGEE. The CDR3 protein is CASSPDSANTGELFF. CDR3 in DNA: TGTGCCAGCAGTCCGGACAGCGCGAACACCGGGGAGCTGTTTTTT.

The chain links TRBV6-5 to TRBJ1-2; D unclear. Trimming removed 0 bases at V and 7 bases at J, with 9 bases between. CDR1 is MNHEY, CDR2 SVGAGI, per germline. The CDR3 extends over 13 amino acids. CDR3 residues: CASSYSGKGGYTF. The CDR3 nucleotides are TGTGCCAGCAGTTACTCGGGGAAGGGTGGCTACACCTTC.

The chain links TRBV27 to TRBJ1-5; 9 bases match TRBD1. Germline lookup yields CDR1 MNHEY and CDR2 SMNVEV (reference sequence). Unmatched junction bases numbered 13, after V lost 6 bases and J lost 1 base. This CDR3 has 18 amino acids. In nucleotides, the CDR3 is TGTGCCAGCAGGAAACAGGGGGCGAATCCTGTAAGCAATCAGCCCCAGCATTTT. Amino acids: CASRKQGANPVSNQPQHF.

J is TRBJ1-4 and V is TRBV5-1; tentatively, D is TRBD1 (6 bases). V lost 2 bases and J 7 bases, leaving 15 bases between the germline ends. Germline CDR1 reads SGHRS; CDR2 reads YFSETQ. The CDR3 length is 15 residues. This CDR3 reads CASSLQGDGGEKLFF. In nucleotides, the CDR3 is TGCGCCAGCAGCTTACAGGGCGATGGGGGTGAAAAACTGTTTTTT.

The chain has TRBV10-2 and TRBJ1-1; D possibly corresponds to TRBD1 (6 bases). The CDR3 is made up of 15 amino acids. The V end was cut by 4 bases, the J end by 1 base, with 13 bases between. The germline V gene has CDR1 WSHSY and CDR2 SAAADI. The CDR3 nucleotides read TGCGCCAGCAGTGCAGGGACAAAAGGGAACACTGAAGCTTTCTTT. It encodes CASSAGTKGNTEAFF.

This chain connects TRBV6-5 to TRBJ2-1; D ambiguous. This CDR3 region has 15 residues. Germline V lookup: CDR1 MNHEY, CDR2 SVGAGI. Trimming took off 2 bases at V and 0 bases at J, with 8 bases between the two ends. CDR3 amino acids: CASSYHPSSYNEQFF. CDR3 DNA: TGTGCCAGCAGTTACCATCCAAGCTCCTACAATGAGCAGTTCTTC.

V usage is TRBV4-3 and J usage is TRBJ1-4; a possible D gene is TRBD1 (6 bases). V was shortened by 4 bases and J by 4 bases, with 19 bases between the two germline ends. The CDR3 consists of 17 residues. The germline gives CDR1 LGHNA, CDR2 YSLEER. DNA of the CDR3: TGCGCCAGCAGCCCATCCGCAGGGGCGCGGGGTAATGAAAAACTGTTTTTT. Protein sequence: CASSPSAGARGNEKLFF.

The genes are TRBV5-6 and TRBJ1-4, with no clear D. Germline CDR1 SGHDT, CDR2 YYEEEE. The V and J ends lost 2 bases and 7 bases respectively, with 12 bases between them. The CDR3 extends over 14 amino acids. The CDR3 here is CASSFDWTSEKLFF. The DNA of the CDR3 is TGTGCCAGCAGCTTCGACTGGACCTCTGAAAAACTGTTTTTT.

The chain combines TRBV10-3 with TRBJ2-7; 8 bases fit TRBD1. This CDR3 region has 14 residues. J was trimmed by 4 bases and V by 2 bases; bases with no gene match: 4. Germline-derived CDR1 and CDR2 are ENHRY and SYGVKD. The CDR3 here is CAISEGQGLYEQYF. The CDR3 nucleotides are TGTGCCATCAGTGAGGGACAGGGTCTGTACGAGCAGTACTTC.

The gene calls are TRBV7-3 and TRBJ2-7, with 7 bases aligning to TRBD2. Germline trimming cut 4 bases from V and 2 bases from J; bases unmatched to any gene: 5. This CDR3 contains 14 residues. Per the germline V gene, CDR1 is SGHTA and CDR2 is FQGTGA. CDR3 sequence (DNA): TGTGCCAGCAGCTCGGGACTACCCCCCTACGAGCAGTACTTC. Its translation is CASSSGLPPYEQYF.

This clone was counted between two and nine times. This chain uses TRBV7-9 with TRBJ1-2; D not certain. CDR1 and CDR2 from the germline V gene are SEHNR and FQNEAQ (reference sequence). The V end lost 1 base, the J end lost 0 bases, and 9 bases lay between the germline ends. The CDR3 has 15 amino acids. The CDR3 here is CASSLVTGTNYGYTF. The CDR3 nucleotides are TGTGCCAGCAGCTTAGTTACCGGGACTAACTATGGCTACACCTTC.

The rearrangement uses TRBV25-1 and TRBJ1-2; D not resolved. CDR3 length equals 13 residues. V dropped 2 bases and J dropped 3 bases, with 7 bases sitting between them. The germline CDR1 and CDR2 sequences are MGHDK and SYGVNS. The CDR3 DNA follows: TGTGCCAGCAGTGAAATAGGATACTATGGCTACACCTTC. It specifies CASSEIGYYGYTF.

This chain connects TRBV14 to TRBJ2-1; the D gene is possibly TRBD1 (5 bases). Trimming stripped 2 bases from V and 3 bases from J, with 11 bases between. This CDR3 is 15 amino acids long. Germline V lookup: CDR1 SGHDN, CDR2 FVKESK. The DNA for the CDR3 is TGTGCCAGCAGCCAAATGGGGCTGGGCTACAATGAGCAGTTCTTC. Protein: CASSQMGLGYNEQFF.

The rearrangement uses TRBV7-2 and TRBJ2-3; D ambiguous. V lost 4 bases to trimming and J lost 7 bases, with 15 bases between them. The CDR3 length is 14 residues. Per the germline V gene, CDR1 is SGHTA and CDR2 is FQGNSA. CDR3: CASSSDTILNTQYF. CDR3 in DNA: TGTGCCAGCAGCTCCGACACGATTCTGAATACGCAGTATTTT.

CDR3 protein: CASDRGGEKLFF. The CDR3, as DNA: TGTGCCAGCGACAGGGGTGGAGAAAAACTGTTTTTT. The chain is built from TRBV6-6 and TRBJ1-4; 8 nucleotides line up with TRBD1. Germline-derived CDR1 and CDR2 are MNHNY and SVGAGI (reference sequence). This CDR3 has 12 residues. V lost 8 bases to trimming and J lost 8 bases; unmatched junction nucleotides: 4.

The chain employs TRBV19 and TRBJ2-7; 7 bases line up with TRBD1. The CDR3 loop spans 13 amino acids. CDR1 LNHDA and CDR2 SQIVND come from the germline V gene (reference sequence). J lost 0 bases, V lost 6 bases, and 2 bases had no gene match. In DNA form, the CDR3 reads TGTGCCAGTAGCCACAGGGGCTCCTACGAGCAGTACTTC. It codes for CASSHRGSYEQYF.

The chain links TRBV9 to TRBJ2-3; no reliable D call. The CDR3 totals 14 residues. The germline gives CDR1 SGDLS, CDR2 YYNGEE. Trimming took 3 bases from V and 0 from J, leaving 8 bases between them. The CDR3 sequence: CASSAPVSTDTQYF. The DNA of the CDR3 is TGTGCCAGCAGCGCCCCGGTCAGCACAGATACGCAGTATTTT.

CDR3 nucleotide sequence: TGTGCCAGCAGCATGACAGGGGCCCTCCCGCAGACCCAGTACTTC. Protein: CASSMTGALPQTQYF. V gene TRBV6-5 combines with J gene TRBJ2-5; 8 bases align to TRBD1. The ends lost 6 bases at V and 6 bases at J; junction bases unmatched: 12. Looked up from germline, CDR1 is MNHEY and CDR2 is SVGAGI. This CDR3 is 15 amino acids long.

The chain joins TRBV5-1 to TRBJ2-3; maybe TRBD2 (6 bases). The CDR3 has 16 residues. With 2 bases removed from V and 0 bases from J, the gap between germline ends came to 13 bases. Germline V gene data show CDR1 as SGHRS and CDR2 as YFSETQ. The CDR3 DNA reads TGCGCCAGCAGCTTCCCTGCAGGGACTAGCACAGATACGCAGTATTTT. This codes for CASSFPAGTSTDTQYF.

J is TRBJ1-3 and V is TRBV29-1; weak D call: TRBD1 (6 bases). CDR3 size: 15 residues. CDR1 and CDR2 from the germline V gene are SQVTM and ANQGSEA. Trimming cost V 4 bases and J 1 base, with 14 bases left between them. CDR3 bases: TGCAGCGTTGTTATCAGGGGTTTGTCTGGAAACACCATATATTTT. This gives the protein CSVVIRGLSGNTIYF.

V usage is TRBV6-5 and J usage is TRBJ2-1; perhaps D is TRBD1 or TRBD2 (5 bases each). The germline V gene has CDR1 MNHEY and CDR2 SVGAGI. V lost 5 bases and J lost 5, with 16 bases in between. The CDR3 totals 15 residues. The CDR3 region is CASSLLRGNNNEQFF. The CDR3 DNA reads TGTGCCAGCAGTCTGTTGAGGGGAAATAACAATGAGCAGTTCTTC.

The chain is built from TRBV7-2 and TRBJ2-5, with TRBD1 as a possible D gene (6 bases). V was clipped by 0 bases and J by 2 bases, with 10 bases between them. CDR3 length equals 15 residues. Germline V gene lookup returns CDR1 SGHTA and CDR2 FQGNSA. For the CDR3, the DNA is TGTGCCAGCAGCTTAGCGGGGCAGGGGCAAGAGACCCAGTACTTC. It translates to CASSLAGQGQETQYF.

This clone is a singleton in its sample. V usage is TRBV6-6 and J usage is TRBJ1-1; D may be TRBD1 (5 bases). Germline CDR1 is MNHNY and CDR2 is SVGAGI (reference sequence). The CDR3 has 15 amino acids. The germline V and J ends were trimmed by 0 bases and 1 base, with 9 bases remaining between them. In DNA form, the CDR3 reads TGTGCCAGCAGTTACTCGAGCCAGGGGAACACTGAAGCTTTCTTT. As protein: CASSYSSQGNTEAFF.